This T cell receptor beta chain was sequenced during a study of blood T cell repertoires in COVID-19. For the study at large: PBMCs, B-cell-depleted T cells, or T cells provided the cDNA or gDNA that made up the material.

Measured with immunoSEQ multiplex PCR; TCRdb has only the in-frame clones, and not every one. The table has tens of thousands of clones, 80% to 90% seen once; the top ten hold about a third. Trimming removed 2 bases from V and 7 bases from J; junction bases left unmatched: 8. CDR1 and CDR2 from the germline V gene are ENHRY and SYGVKD. CDR3 length: 15 residues. This chain uses TRBV10-3 with TRBJ2-1, with TRBD1 matching over 7 bases. Sequencing input: peripheral blood. The receptor's source is an older man with acute or convalescent COVID-19. The CDR3 sequence is CAISETYGTANEQFF. The CDR3 coding sequence is TGTGCCATCAGTGAGACCTATGGGACAGCTAATGAGCAGTTCTTC.